The 14 T cell receptor beta chains reported below all come from one sample, sequenced in a study of OX40 agonist ivuxolimab in advanced cancers. Sequenced by immunoSEQ multiplex PCR; TCRdb stores in-frame clones only, minus some. The sample holds more than 55,000 clones; more than 65% are singletons and the top ten take around 9.9%. The input for sequencing was CD4+ or CD8+ T cells sorted from blood, taken in a trial of the OX40 agonist ivuxolimab. Receptors were obtained from an adult with an advanced solid tumor such as melanoma, head and neck, liver or kidney cancer.

This chain uses TRBV18 with TRBJ1-1, with D perhaps TRBD1 (6 bases). The germline gives CDR1 KGHSH, CDR2 LQKENI. V lost 6 bases and J lost 10, with 18 bases in between. The CDR3 is 13 residues long. The CDR3 loop is CASSPGHGEGAFF. The CDR3 DNA reads TGTGCCAGCTCCCCGGGACACGGAGAGGGAGCTTTCTTT.

CDR3 region: CASLPDRGLHEQYF. CDR3 bases: TGTGCCAGCTTACCGGACAGGGGGCTCCACGAGCAGTACTTC. The chain combines TRBV7-9 with TRBJ2-7, with 11 bases matching TRBD1. V lost 8 bases and J lost 5; bases outside the gene matches: 8. The CDR3 is 14 residues long. Germline V CDR1 and CDR2: SEHNR, FQNEAQ (reference sequence). Combining the CDR3 with reference TRBV7-9 and TRBJ2-7 gives the whole variable domain DTGVSQNPRHKITKRGQNVTFRCDPISEHNRLYWYRQTLGQGPEFLTYFQNEAQLEKSRLLSDRFSAERPKGSFSTLEIQRTEQGDSAMYLCASLPDRGLHEQYFGPGTRLTVT.

The table lists this clone with a count of one. V gene TRBV11-2 combines with J gene TRBJ2-3; D remains ambiguous. There are 12 residues in the CDR3. Germline V gene lookup returns CDR1 SGHAT and CDR2 FQNNGV. Trimming removed 9 bases from V and 2 bases from J, with 9 bases in between. The CDR3 DNA reads TGTGCCAGTAGATGGAACACAGATACGCAGTATTTT. Translation gives CASRWNTDTQYF. The whole variable domain, filled in from reference TRBV11-2 and TRBJ2-3, reads EAGVAQSPRYKIIEKRQSVAFWCNPISGHATLYWYQQILGQGPKLLIQFQNNGVVDDSQLPKDRFSAERLKGVDSTLKIQPAKLEDSAVYLCASRWNTDTQYFGPGTRLTVL.

This clone was detected once. The V and J genes are TRBV27 and TRBJ1-2, with D possibly TRBD1 on 5 matching bases. The CDR3 loop spans 15 amino acids. Germline assignment: CDR1 MNHEY and CDR2 SMNVEV (reference sequence). V was shortened by 0 bases and J by 7 bases, with 15 bases between the two germline ends. In DNA form, the CDR3 reads TGTGCCAGCAGTTTATCTAGGGACGGCTTGGGTGGCTACACCTTC. This encodes CASSLSRDGLGGYTF.

The chain uses TRBV9 and TRBJ2-2; 12 nucleotides agree with TRBD2. This CDR3 is 20 amino acids long. Germline V lookup: CDR1 SGDLS, CDR2 YYNGEE. The V gene end was trimmed by 2 bases and the J gene end by 2 bases; junction bases not matched to a gene: 13. CDR3 DNA: TGTGCCAGCAGCGTTGCAGTACTAGCGGGGGGAGGAACAAACACCGGGGAGCTGTTTTTT. Translating gives CASSVAVLAGGGTNTGELFF.

The chain couples TRBV25-1 to TRBJ1-1; D is uncertain. Germline V lookup: CDR1 MGHDK, CDR2 SYGVNS. The germline V and J ends were trimmed by 7 bases and 4 bases, with 13 bases remaining between them. This CDR3 is built from 13 residues. The CDR3 sequence: CASKDDGFTEAFF. CDR3 in DNA: TGTGCCAGCAAGGACGATGGCTTCACTGAAGCTTTCTTT.

The CDR3 spells CASSLGKSYEQYF. The DNA of the CDR3 is TGTGCCAGCAGCTTAGGGAAATCCTACGAGCAGTACTTC. The rearrangement uses TRBV5-6 and TRBJ2-7; D not certain. V lost 2 bases, J lost 1 base, and 7 bases lay in between. This CDR3 comprises 13 residues. Looked up from germline, CDR1 is SGHDT and CDR2 is YYEEEE.

V usage is TRBV7-9 and J usage is TRBJ1-4; D is unresolved. V was shortened by 2 bases and J by 4 bases, with 8 bases between the two germline ends. The CDR3 length is 14 residues. Germline CDR1 reads SEHNR; CDR2 reads FQNEAQ (reference sequence). CDR3 residues: CASSLIGVNEKLFF. The CDR3 nucleotides are TGTGCCAGCAGCTTAATCGGGGTTAATGAAAAACTGTTTTTT.

CDR3 sequence: CASSPPGTNYGYTF. Written as DNA, the CDR3 is TGTGCCAGCAGTCCACCCGGGACTAACTATGGCTACACCTTC. The V and J genes are TRBV25-1 and TRBJ1-2; D ambiguous. This CDR3 region has 14 residues. CDR1 MGHDK and CDR2 SYGVNS come from the germline V gene. Trimming stripped 5 bases from V and 0 bases from J, with 10 bases between.

This clone was picked up a small number of times. J is TRBJ1-5 and V is TRBV19; D gene unclear. Germline lookup yields CDR1 LNHDA and CDR2 SQIVND (reference sequence). This CDR3 spans 13 amino acids. V lost 5 bases and J 3 bases, leaving 8 bases between the germline ends. The CDR3 protein is CASSWESNQPQHF. For the CDR3, the DNA is TGTGCCAGTAGTTGGGAGTCCAATCAGCCCCAGCATTTT.

The V call is TRBV19, the J call TRBJ2-3, with 14 bases that match TRBD2. Germline V lookup: CDR1 LNHDA, CDR2 SQIVND (reference sequence). The CDR3 covers 17 residues. V was pared by 6 bases and J by 4 bases, with 9 bases of the junction left unmatched. The CDR3 nucleotides read TGTGCCAGTAGGGGAAGACTAGCGGGGGGGATCGCAGATACGCAGTATTTT. This sequence encodes CASRGRLAGGIADTQYF.

The chain is built from TRBV10-3 and TRBJ1-4; D is possibly TRBD1 (5 bases). The germline CDR1 and CDR2 sequences are ENHRY and SYGVKD. The CDR3 consists of 14 residues. Trimming shortened V by 3 bases and J by 4 bases, and 9 bases separated the two germline ends. DNA of the CDR3: TGTGCCATCAGTGAAACAGGAGATAATGAAAAACTGTTTTTT. Amino acid sequence: CAISETGDNEKLFF.

The J gene is TRBJ2-1, the V gene TRBV19; the D is unclear. CDR3 length: 13 amino acids. Germline loops: CDR1 LNHDA, CDR2 SQIVND (reference sequence). The V gene lost 8 bases and the J gene lost 0 bases, with 8 bases spanning the gap. CDR3 DNA: TGTGCCAGTTCCATCCGCTCCTACAATGAGCAGTTCTTC. Protein sequence: CASSIRSYNEQFF. Supplemented by reference TRBV19 and TRBJ2-1, the full variable domain reads DGGITQSPKYLFRKEGQNVTLSCEQNLNHDAMYWYRQDPGQGLRLIYYSQIVNDFQKGDIAEGYSVSREKKESFPLTVTSAQKNPTAFYLCASSIRSYNEQFFGPGTRLTVL.

This clone has a handful of counts. The V and J genes are TRBV19 and TRBJ1-5; D is possibly TRBD1 (5 bases). This CDR3 is 13 amino acids long. From germline, CDR1 is LNHDA and CDR2 SQIVND (reference sequence). The germline V and J ends were trimmed by 3 bases and 6 bases, with 9 bases remaining between them. CDR3 sequence reads: CASSMTAFQPQHF. The DNA for the CDR3 is TGTGCCAGTAGTATGACAGCCTTTCAGCCCCAGCATTTT.